This entry lists 27 T cell receptor beta chains sequenced from one sample in a study of monozygotic twins with inflammatory bowel disease. Following a re-call of the 5' RACE reads, TCRdb has one entry per CDR3 protein and lacks DNA. The sample table includes roughly 300,000 distinct CDR3 sequences. Input material: blood. These receptors originate from a human donor with ulcerative colitis or Crohn's disease, or a healthy co-twin of an affected twin (not recorded which).

The chain joins TRBV7-2 to TRBJ2-3; absent DNA, TCRdb's TRBD2 call cannot be checked. Germline assignment: CDR1 SGHTA and CDR2 FQGNSA. This CDR3 region has 16 residues. CDR3 sequence reads: CASSLELAGGGDTQYF.

The chain employs TRBV12-3 or TRBV12-4 and TRBJ1-5; TCRdb's D call, TRBD1, is unchecked because there is no DNA. This CDR3 region has 13 residues. Here the CDR3 reads CASSLTGVRPGVF.

The chain couples TRBV30 to TRBJ2-3; TCRdb outputs TRBD1, but without DNA this stays unchecked. This CDR3 has 14 amino acids. Germline CDR1 reads GTSNPN; CDR2 reads SVGIG (reference sequence). The CDR3 is CAWSVSGGRDTQYF.

This chain joins TRBV20-1 and TRBJ1-4; without DNA, the TCRdb call of TRBD1 cannot be checked. There are 13 residues in the CDR3. CDR1 is DFQATT and CDR2 is SNEGSKA in the germline V gene (reference sequence). The CDR3 spells CSALKGGNEKLFF.

The V gene is TRBV12-3 or TRBV12-4, the J gene TRBJ2-5; checking the TCRdb D call of TRBD1 is not possible without DNA. The CDR3 length is 19 residues. CDR3 sequence reads: CASSPAVRGGVPLQETQYF.

V gene TRBV28 combines with J gene TRBJ2-4; the D call of TRBD1 rests on TCRdb alone, since no DNA is present to check it. Germline CDR1 and CDR2: MDHEN and SYDVKM. CDR3 size: 18 residues. The CDR3 sequence is CASSPGGFASVAKNIQYF.

This sequence joins TRBV6-5 and TRBJ1-1; TCRdb lists TRBD1, though no DNA is available to test this call. CDR3 length: 13 amino acids. Germline loops: CDR1 MNHEY, CDR2 SVGAGI. The CDR3 sequence is CASSYSPVSEAFF.

CDR3 region: CASSLVGYSNQPQHF. The V call is TRBV7-8, the J call TRBJ1-5. The CDR3 has 15 residues. Germline values: CDR1 SGHVS, CDR2 FQNEAQ.

This sequence joins TRBV29-1 and TRBJ1-2. This CDR3 spans 12 amino acids. The V gene's germline CDR1 is SQVTM and CDR2 ANQGSEA. The CDR3 sequence is CSVGPAGNGYTF.

The genes are TRBV20-1 and TRBJ2-2; TCRdb indicates TRBD1, and absent DNA this call remains unverified. The germline V gene encodes CDR1 DFQATT and CDR2 SNEGSKA (reference sequence). The CDR3 runs to 16 residues. The CDR3 loop is CSAKDSGQPNTGELFF.

The V call is TRBV7-9, the J call TRBJ2-7; the TCRdb call, TRBD1, lacks DNA for checking. Looked up from germline, CDR1 is SEHNR and CDR2 is FQNEAQ (reference sequence). The CDR3 spans 15 residues. The CDR3 protein is CASSLVPGGLDEQYF.

The chain employs TRBV5-5 and TRBJ2-7; with no DNA, the TCRdb D assignment of TRBD1 cannot be verified. The CDR3 has 13 residues. Germline CDR1 is SGHKS and CDR2 is YYEKEE (reference sequence). The CDR3 is CASSVTGSYEQYF.

This rearrangement joins TRBV9 to TRBJ2-6; lacking DNA, the TRBD1 call made by TCRdb goes unchecked. Germline CDR1 SGDLS, CDR2 YYNGEE. The CDR3 extends over 16 amino acids. The CDR3 region is CASSPRGGTGANVLTF.

This chain joins TRBV19 and TRBJ1-1. The CDR3 is 14 residues long. The V gene's germline CDR1 is LNHDA and CDR2 SQIVND (reference sequence). The CDR3 reads CASSIEAMNTEAFF.

The rearrangement joins TRBV23-1 to TRBJ2-2. TRBV23-1 is noted as an ORF with a role that remains uncertain. There are 13 residues in the CDR3. The chain's CDR3 is CASREQNTGELFF.

The CDR3 loop is CASSFRRTSYNSPLHF. The chain recombines TRBV7-8 with TRBJ1-6. Germline loops: CDR1 SGHVS, CDR2 FQNEAQ. The CDR3 sequence is 16 residues long.

This chain joins TRBV7-2 and TRBJ2-1. Germline V gives CDR1 SGHTA, CDR2 FQGNSA. CDR3 length: 12 amino acids. The CDR3 protein is CASSLPSNEQFF.

V usage is TRBV13 and J usage is TRBJ2-7; TCRdb picks TRBD2, but there is no DNA to check that call. CDR1 is PRHDT and CDR2 is FYEKMQ in the germline V gene (reference sequence). The CDR3 is 15 amino acids. The CDR3 region is CASTLGGRRQDEQYF.

The CDR3 reads CASSLGLAGAADTQYF. The rearrangement joins TRBV5-4 to TRBJ2-3; the TCRdb D gene call, TRBD2, has no DNA to confirm it. Germline V gene lookup returns CDR1 SGHNT and CDR2 YYREEE (reference sequence). The CDR3 is 16 amino acids.

The J gene is TRBJ1-1, the V gene TRBV12-3 or TRBV12-4; the TCRdb D gene call, TRBD1, has no DNA to confirm it. This CDR3 has 13 amino acids. CDR3 protein: CASSLRGNTEAFF.

The rearrangement uses TRBV5-1 and TRBJ2-2; checking the TCRdb D call of TRBD1 is not possible without DNA. CDR3 size: 15 residues. Germline assignment: CDR1 SGHRS and CDR2 YFSETQ. CDR3 amino acids: CASSAGTVNTGELFF.

V gene TRBV28 combines with J gene TRBJ2-7; TCRdb designates TRBD2, a call that cannot be tested without DNA. The CDR3 totals 16 residues. Germline V gene lookup returns CDR1 MDHEN and CDR2 SYDVKM. The CDR3 loop is CASGKPWLFPTHEQYF.

The gene calls are TRBV20-1 and TRBJ2-7; the D call of TRBD2 rests on TCRdb alone, since no DNA is present to check it. From germline, CDR1 is DFQATT and CDR2 SNEGSKA (reference sequence). The CDR3 has 15 amino acids. This chain's CDR3 is CSAPEASGEPYEQYF.

V and J are TRBV4-3 and TRBJ1-2; TCRdb proposes TRBD1, but this gene call is untestable without DNA. This CDR3 spans 14 amino acids. Germline CDR1 reads LGHNA; CDR2 reads YSLEER. The CDR3 protein is CASSQDHRDYGYTF.

V gene TRBV4-2 combines with J gene TRBJ2-1; TCRdb's D gene call, TRBD1, goes unchecked for lack of DNA. Per the germline V gene, CDR1 is LGHNA and CDR2 is YNFKEQ. The length of the CDR3 is 15 residues. This CDR3 reads CASSQDGTGKDEQFF.

The V call is TRBV29-1, the J call TRBJ2-1; the TRBD2 assignment by TCRdb is unverifiable without DNA. The germline gives CDR1 SQVTM, CDR2 ANQGSEA. The CDR3 totals 12 residues. The CDR3 is CSVSGVYNEQFF.

The chain uses TRBV20-1 and TRBJ2-3; the TCRdb D gene call, TRBD2, has no DNA to confirm it. The CDR3 covers 20 residues. Per the germline V gene, CDR1 is DFQATT and CDR2 is SNEGSKA (reference sequence). The CDR3: CSAANRWRAGRLTETDTQYF.